The 26 T cell receptor beta chains given below trace back to one sample, sequenced in a study of cytomegalovirus exposure and HLA in healthy donors. It was with 60 Vbeta and 13 Jbeta primers that the PCR ran. Sequenced by immunoSEQ multiplex PCR; TCRdb stores in-frame clones only, minus some. Seen here are 100,000 to 150,000 clones, about 80% observed once, and the top ten hold 3.6%. The sample was PBMCs. Every receptor here comes from a woman aged 40 to 50 in good health and CMV-seropositive.

This clone was counted between two and nine times. The chain combines TRBV14 with TRBJ1-4; possibly TRBD1 for D (5 bases). The length of the CDR3 is 15 residues. The V end was cut by 8 bases, the J end by 7 bases, with 20 bases between. Looked up from germline, CDR1 is SGHDN and CDR2 is FVKESK. The CDR3 loop reads CASGPSGGEGEKLFF. The CDR3 region has the DNA TGTGCCAGCGGACCCTCCGGGGGTGAGGGTGAAAAACTGTTTTTT. The full variable domain, its missing parts supplied by reference TRBV14 and TRBJ1-4, is EAGVTQFPSHSVIEKGQTVTLRCDPISGHDNLYWYRRVMGKEIKFLLHFVKESKQDESGMPNNRFLAERTGGTYSTLKVQPAELEDSGVYFCASGPSGGEGEKLFFGSGTQLSVL.

The chain links TRBV5-4 to TRBJ2-1; D perhaps matches TRBD2 (6 bases). V was pared by 4 bases and J by 5 bases, with 16 bases between. CDR3 length: 15 amino acids. Germline CDR1 is SGHNT and CDR2 is YYREEE (reference sequence). Written as DNA, the CDR3 is TGTGCCAGCAGCAAACTAGCTGGTTTGGACAATGAGCAGTTCTTC. Its translation is CASSKLAGLDNEQFF.

The V and J genes are TRBV4-1 and TRBJ2-1; the D is unclear. Trimming took 5 bases from V and 5 from J, leaving 19 bases between them. In germline, CDR1 is MGHRA, CDR2 YSYEKL. This CDR3 has 16 amino acids. For the CDR3, the DNA is TGCGCCAGCAGCTCACCGGCACTTGGAGTCCACAATGAGCAGTTCTTC. Protein: CASSSPALGVHNEQFF.

There are a few counts of this clone. The chain recombines TRBV27 with TRBJ2-1, with TRBD2 matching 9 bases. This CDR3 region has 13 residues. The germline CDR1 and CDR2 sequences are MNHEY and SMNVEV (reference sequence). J lost 9 bases, V lost 5 bases, and 5 bases had no gene match. The DNA for the CDR3 is TGTGCCAGCAGTCTCTATAGCGGGAGTGAGCAGTTCTTC. As protein: CASSLYSGSEQFF.

The chain has TRBV5-1 and TRBJ2-1; TRBD2 agrees at 8 bases. V shed 0 bases, J shed 5 bases, and the junction held 7 bases outside the gene matches. Germline CDR1 SGHRS, CDR2 YFSETQ. This CDR3 is 16 amino acids long. The CDR3, as DNA: TGCGCCAGCAGCTTGGGTTGGGGTAGCGGGAACAATGAGCAGTTCTTC. It codes for CASSLGWGSGNNEQFF.

The genes are TRBV5-6 and TRBJ2-1; TRBD1 aligns across 8 bases. The CDR3 contains 14 residues. Germline V gene sequence: CDR1 SGHDT, CDR2 YYEEEE. The J segment lost 4 bases and the V segment lost 6 bases, leaving 6 bases of the junction unmatched. The CDR3 here is CASIAGGGYNEQFF. CDR3 DNA sequence: TGTGCCAGCATTGCAGGGGGCGGGTACAATGAGCAGTTCTTC.

This clone appeared a few times. V is TRBV7-2 and J is TRBJ2-7, with TRBD2 as a possible D gene (6 bases). Trimming removed 5 bases at V and 4 bases at J, with 15 bases between. CDR3 length: 14 residues. From germline, CDR1 is SGHTA and CDR2 FQGNSA. The CDR3 DNA follows: TGTGCCAGCAGCCTCTGGTCGGGACTGTACGAGCAGTACTTC. Residues: CASSLWSGLYEQYF.

The chain combines TRBV15 with TRBJ1-4; D is ambiguous. V was clipped by 5 bases and J by 3 bases, with 7 bases between them. The CDR3 runs to 13 residues. Germline V gives CDR1 LNHNV, CDR2 YYDKDF (reference sequence). Written as DNA, the CDR3 is TGTGCCACCAGCGGCGGCCCTAATGAAAAACTGTTTTTT. It codes for CATSGGPNEKLFF.

V is TRBV9 and J is TRBJ2-1; unclear D gene. Germline values: CDR1 SGDLS, CDR2 YYNGEE. V gave up 3 bases and J gave up 12 bases, with 7 bases separating them. The CDR3 consists of 10 residues. The chain's CDR3 is CASSGPRQFF. For the CDR3, the DNA is TGTGCCAGCAGCGGCCCGAGGCAGTTCTTC.

The V call is TRBV7-9, the J call TRBJ2-1, with D possibly being TRBD2 (6 bases). The germline V and J ends were trimmed by 5 bases and 4 bases, with 18 bases remaining between them. Per the germline V gene, CDR1 is SEHNR and CDR2 is FQNEAQ (reference sequence). The CDR3 consists of 16 residues. CDR3 region: CASSAAGTPLYNEQFF. CDR3 nucleotides: TGTGCCAGCAGCGCGGCCGGGACTCCCCTATACAATGAGCAGTTCTTC.

V and J are TRBV28 and TRBJ1-1; D might be TRBD1 (5 bases). Germline loops: CDR1 MDHEN, CDR2 SYDVKM. CDR3 length: 14 amino acids. Trimming left V 7 bases short and J 5 bases short, with 17 bases between. CDR3 DNA sequence: TGTGCCAGCACCACCCCAGGGATTTATACTGAAGCTTTCTTT. Translated, it gives CASTTPGIYTEAFF.

The V call is TRBV27, the J call TRBJ2-7; TRBD1 aligns across 9 bases. Germline V CDR1 and CDR2: MNHEY, SMNVEV (reference sequence). The junction had 4 bases not matched to a gene; V was cut back by 3 bases and J by 1 base. CDR3 length equals 15 residues. This chain's CDR3 is CASSLQGQGSYEQYF. The CDR3 DNA follows: TGTGCCAGCAGTTTGCAGGGACAGGGATCCTACGAGCAGTACTTC.

In nucleotides, the CDR3 is TGTGCCAGCAGGGGGGGGGAACTACCGGGACTACCCAACACCGGGGAGCTGTTTTTT. Translation: CASRGGELPGLPNTGELFF. The V gene is TRBV7-2, the J gene TRBJ2-2; 7 bases fit TRBD2. The CDR3 is 19 residues long. Germline V gives CDR1 SGHTA, CDR2 FQGNSA. The J segment lost 2 bases and the V segment lost 6 bases, leaving 18 bases of the junction unmatched. The variable domain in full, completed from reference TRBV7-2 and TRBJ2-2, reads GAGVSQSPSNKVTEKGKDVELRCDPISGHTALYWYRQSLGQGLEFLIYFQGNSAPDKSGLPSDRFSAERTGGSVSTLTIQRTQQEDSAVYLCASRGGELPGLPNTGELFFGEGSRLTVL.

The V and J genes are TRBV19 and TRBJ2-7; 10 positions match TRBD2. The CDR3 consists of 14 residues. CDR1 is LNHDA and CDR2 is SQIVND in the germline V gene (reference sequence). J lost 3 bases, V lost 6 bases, and 5 bases had no gene match. CDR3 coding DNA: TGTGCCAGTAGCGCTAGCGGGAGTAACTACGAGCAGTACTTC. It is translated as CASSASGSNYEQYF.

This rearrangement joins TRBV16 to TRBJ2-5; D might be TRBD2 (6 bases). V shed 5 bases and J shed 1 base, with 14 bases lying between them. The CDR3 runs 15 residues. Germline assignment: CDR1 KGHSY and CDR2 FQNENV. The CDR3 DNA reads TGTGCCAGCAGCTACGGTAGCGGAGCCCAAGAGACCCAGTACTTC. Translating it yields CASSYGSGAQETQYF.

The chain has TRBV11-3 and TRBJ2-2, with 8 bases matching TRBD1. The V and J ends lost 5 bases and 3 bases, in that order; junction bases with no gene match: 8. Germline values: CDR1 SGHNT, CDR2 YENEEA. This CDR3 has 16 residues. The CDR3 DNA reads TGTGCCAGCAGCGGACGGACAGGGTTGGACACCGGGGAGCTGTTTTTT. Its protein product is CASSGRTGLDTGELFF.

The V and J genes are TRBV19 and TRBJ1-1, with D possibly being TRBD1 (6 bases). This CDR3 has 15 residues. Germline CDR1 LNHDA, CDR2 SQIVND (reference sequence). Trimming stripped 5 bases from V and 1 base from J, with 14 bases between. CDR3 protein: CASSSSGAENTEAFF. The CDR3 DNA reads TGTGCCAGTAGTTCATCAGGGGCGGAGAACACTGAAGCTTTCTTT.

This chain links TRBV10-1 with TRBJ2-1, with TRBD1 as a possible D gene (6 bases). The CDR3 extends over 13 amino acids. Germline CDR1 is WNHNN and CDR2 is SYGVQD (reference sequence). V was cut by 2 bases and J by 5 bases, with 7 bases left in between. The CDR3 spells CASSEAGDNEQFF. CDR3 DNA: TGCGCCAGCAGTGAGGCAGGGGACAATGAGCAGTTCTTC.

The chain has TRBV5-6 and TRBJ2-7; TRBD2 might be the D (5 bases). The germline V gene has CDR1 SGHDT and CDR2 YYEEEE. The length of the CDR3 is 16 residues. Trimming pared 4 bases from V and 7 bases from J, leaving 24 bases between. CDR3 amino acids: CASSGTIDSPGEEQYF. The CDR3 bases are TGTGCCAGCAGCGGAACGATCGACTCCCCCGGGGAAGAGCAGTACTTC. The variable domain in full, completed from reference TRBV5-6 and TRBJ2-7, reads DAGVTQSPTHLIKTRGQQVTLRCSPKSGHDTVSWYQQALGQGPQFIFQYYEEEERQRGNFPDRFSGHQFPNYSSELNVNALLLGDSALYLCASSGTIDSPGEEQYFGPGTRLTVT.

This CDR3 reads CASSHLGGSTNEKLFF. The CDR3, as DNA: TGTGCCAGCAGCCACCTGGGGGGTTCAACTAATGAAAAACTGTTTTTT. The chain is built from TRBV28 and TRBJ1-4, with D possibly being TRBD1 (5 bases). The CDR3 covers 16 residues. Germline CDR1 reads MDHEN; CDR2 reads SYDVKM. With 6 bases removed from V and 0 bases from J, the gap between germline ends came to 14 bases.

The V gene is TRBV10-1, the J gene TRBJ2-7, with TRBD2 matching 10 bases. Trimming at V came to 10 bases and at J to 0 bases, leaving 6 bases not matched to a gene. Germline CDR1 WNHNN, CDR2 SYGVQD (reference sequence). The CDR3 length is 14 residues. CDR3: CAIVASGSSYEQYF. CDR3 sequence (DNA): TGCGCCATCGTCGCTAGCGGGAGCTCCTACGAGCAGTACTTC.

In this sample, this clone turned up a few times. The gene calls are TRBV27 and TRBJ2-7, with 9 bases lining up with TRBD1. Germline CDR1 is MNHEY and CDR2 is SMNVEV (reference sequence). Trimming cost V 5 bases and J 5 bases; bases outside gene matches: 13. The CDR3 extends over 16 amino acids. The CDR3 loop is CASSNQPGQGPHEQYF. For the CDR3, the DNA is TGTGCCAGCAGTAACCAACCGGGACAGGGTCCCCACGAGCAGTACTTC.

This clone was picked up one time. This chain uses TRBV28 with TRBJ1-6, with D possibly matching TRBD1 (6 bases). The CDR3 has 14 residues. Germline-derived CDR1 and CDR2 are MDHEN and SYDVKM. Between the trimmed V and J ends, which lost 6 bases and 8 bases, there was a span of 14 bases. The CDR3 DNA follows: TGTGCCAGCAGCCCTGGACAGTTGGATTCACCCCTCCACTTT. Amino acid sequence: CASSPGQLDSPLHF. The full variable domain, rest sourced from reference TRBV28 and TRBJ1-6, is DVKVTQSSRYLVKRTGEKVFLECVQDMDHENMFWYRQDPGLGLRLIYFSYDVKMKEKGDIPEGYSVSREKKERFSLILESASTNQTSMYLCASSPGQLDSPLHFGNGTRLTVT.

This clone has just a few counts. The CDR3 is CASSPLRQAGGNTGELFF. The CDR3, as DNA: TGTGCCAGCAGTCCCCTCCGACAAGCGGGAGGGAACACCGGGGAGCTGTTTTTT. This sequence joins TRBV27 and TRBJ2-2; TRBD2 aligns across 9 bases. V lost 5 bases to trimming and J lost 1 base; unmatched junction nucleotides: 11. Germline values: CDR1 MNHEY, CDR2 SMNVEV (reference sequence). The CDR3 sequence is 18 residues long.

The chain combines TRBV19 with TRBJ1-5; D gene unclear. Looked up from germline, CDR1 is LNHDA and CDR2 is SQIVND (reference sequence). V gave up 3 bases and J gave up 0 bases, with 6 bases separating them. CDR3 length equals 14 residues. Written as DNA, the CDR3 is TGTGCCAGTAGTATTAGAAATAGCAATCAGCCCCAGCATTTT. This gives the protein CASSIRNSNQPQHF. Full variable domain (missing parts from reference TRBV19 and TRBJ1-5): DGGITQSPKYLFRKEGQNVTLSCEQNLNHDAMYWYRQDPGQGLRLIYYSQIVNDFQKGDIAEGYSVSREKKESFPLTVTSAQKNPTAFYLCASSIRNSNQPQHFGDGTRLSIL.

The gene calls are TRBV13 and TRBJ2-4; D is perhaps TRBD1 (5 bases). Germline V gene lookup returns CDR1 PRHDT and CDR2 FYEKMQ (reference sequence). The CDR3 loop spans 13 amino acids. Trimming stripped 5 bases from V and 6 bases from J, with 11 bases between. In DNA form, the CDR3 reads TGTGCCAGCAGCACCTCGGACATAAACATTCAGTACTTC. Translating it yields CASSTSDINIQYF.